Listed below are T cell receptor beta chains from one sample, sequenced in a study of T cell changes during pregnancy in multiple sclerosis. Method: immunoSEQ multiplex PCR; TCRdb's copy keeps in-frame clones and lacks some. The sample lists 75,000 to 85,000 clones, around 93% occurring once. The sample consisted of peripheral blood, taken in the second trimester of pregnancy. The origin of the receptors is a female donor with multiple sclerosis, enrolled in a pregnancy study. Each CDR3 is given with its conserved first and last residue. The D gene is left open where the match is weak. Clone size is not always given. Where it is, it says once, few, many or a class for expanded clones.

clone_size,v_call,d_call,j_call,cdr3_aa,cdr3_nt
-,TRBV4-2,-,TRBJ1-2,CASSSQGEDGYTF,TGTGCCAGCAGCTCACAGGGTGAGGATGGCTACACCTTC
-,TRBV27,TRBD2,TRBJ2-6,CASSLTSASVLTF,TGTGCCAGCAGTTTAACTAGCGCCAGCGTCCTGACTTTC
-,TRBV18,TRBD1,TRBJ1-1,CASSEQGARFEAFF,TGTGCCAGCTCCGAACAGGGGGCTAGGTTTGAAGCTTTCTTT
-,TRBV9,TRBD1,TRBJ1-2,CASSGGQPNYGYTF,TGTGCCAGCAGCGGGGGACAGCCTAACTATGGCTACACCTTC
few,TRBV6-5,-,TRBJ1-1,CASRRGINTEAFF,TGTGCCAGCAGGCGAGGGATTAACACTGAAGCTTTCTTT
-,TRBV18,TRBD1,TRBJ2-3,CASSPQTGGSGTQYF,TGTGCCAGCTCACCACAGACAGGGGGCTCTGGTACGCAGTATTTT
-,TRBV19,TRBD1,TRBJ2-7,CASSTDTSGGYEQYF,TGTGCCAGTAGTACCGATACTTCAGGGGGCTACGAGCAGTACTTC
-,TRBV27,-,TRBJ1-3,CASSLLLGAGNTIYF,TGTGCCAGCAGTTTATTGCTCGGGGCTGGAAACACCATATATTTT
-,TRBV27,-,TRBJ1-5,CASGRQSNQPQHF,TGTGCCAGCGGACGACAGAGCAATCAGCCCCAGCATTTT
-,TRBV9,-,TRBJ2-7,CASSPEGGQWGSYEQYF,TGTGCCAGCAGCCCCGAGGGGGGGCAATGGGGCTCCTACGAGCAGTACTTC
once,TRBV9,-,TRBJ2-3,CASSPRGGVRDTDTQYF,TGTGCCAGCAGCCCAAGAGGGGGGGTCAGAGACACAGATACGCAGTATTTT
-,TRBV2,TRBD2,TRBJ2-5,CASSEGPLAGVQETQYF,TGTGCCAGCAGTGAGGGGCCTCTCGCGGGGGTTCAAGAGACCCAGTACTTC
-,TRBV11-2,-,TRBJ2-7,CASSSIGVYEQYF,TGTGCCAGCAGCTCCATCGGAGTTTACGAGCAGTACTTC
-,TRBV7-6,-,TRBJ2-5,CASTSEVGHETQYF,TGTGCCAGCACCTCCGAGGTGGGACACGAGACCCAGTACTTC
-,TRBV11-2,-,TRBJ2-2,CASSREPSTGKNTGELFF,TGTGCCAGCAGCCGCGAACCATCTACAGGGAAGAACACCGGGGAGCTGTTTTTT
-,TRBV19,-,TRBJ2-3,CASSIAAGYTDTQYF,TGTGCCAGTAGTATAGCGGCAGGTTACACAGATACGCAGTATTTT
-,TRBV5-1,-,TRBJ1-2,CASSLAGTLYGYTF,TGCGCCAGCAGCCTCGCCGGGACACTCTATGGCTACACCTTC
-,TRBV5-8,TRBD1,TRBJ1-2,CASSPSTGGLDGYTF,TGTGCCAGCAGCCCGTCGACAGGGGGCTTAGATGGCTACACCTTC
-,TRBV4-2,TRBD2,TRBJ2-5,CASSQTGGETQYF,TGTGCCAGCAGCCAAACGGGGGGAGAGACCCAGTACTTC
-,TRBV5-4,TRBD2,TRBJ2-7,CASSSYSGTSAYEQYF,TGTGCCAGCAGCAGTTACTCCGGGACTAGCGCCTACGAGCAGTACTTC
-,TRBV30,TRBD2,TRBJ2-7,CAWREIAGTRFYEQYF,TGTGCCTGGAGGGAAATAGCCGGGACTAGGTTCTACGAGCAGTACTTC
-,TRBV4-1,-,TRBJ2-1,CASNFPGYNEQFF,TGCGCCAGCAACTTTCCAGGTTACAATGAGCAGTTCTTC
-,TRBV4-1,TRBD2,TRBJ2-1,CASSLPTSGGNEQFF,TGCGCCAGCAGCCTCCCGACTAGCGGGGGCAATGAGCAGTTCTTC
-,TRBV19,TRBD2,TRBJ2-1,CASSIPFSGRAVNEQFF,TGTGCCAGTAGTATACCTTTTAGCGGGAGGGCTGTGAATGAGCAGTTCTTC
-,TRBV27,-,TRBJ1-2,CASGTSEGYTF,TGTGCCAGCGGTACTTCCGAAGGCTACACCTTC
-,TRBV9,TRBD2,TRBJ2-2,CASSWGLAGNTGELFF,TGTGCCAGCAGCTGGGGACTAGCGGGGAACACCGGGGAGCTGTTTTTT
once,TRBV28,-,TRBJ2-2,CASSLGQSPTGELFF,TGTGCCAGCAGTTTAGGACAGAGCCCCACCGGGGAGCTGTTTTTT
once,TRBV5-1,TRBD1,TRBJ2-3,CASSLGTGGGDTQYF,TGCGCCAGCAGCTTAGGGACAGGGGGAGGAGATACGCAGTATTTT
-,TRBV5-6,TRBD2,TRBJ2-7,CASSPGLAGGTHEQYF,TGTGCCAGCAGCCCCGGACTAGCGGGGGGGACGCACGAGCAGTACTTC
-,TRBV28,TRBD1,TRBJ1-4,CASRPGTGRPNEKLFF,TGTGCCAGCAGGCCCGGGACAGGGAGGCCTAATGAAAAACTGTTTTTT
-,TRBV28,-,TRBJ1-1,CASSRGGTGTEAFF,TGTGCCAGCAGTCGCGGGGGTACGGGTACTGAAGCTTTCTTT
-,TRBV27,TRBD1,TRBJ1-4,CASQAYYRGSPTNEKLFF,TGTGCCAGCCAGGCCTATTACAGGGGTTCCCCAACTAATGAAAAACTGTTTTTT
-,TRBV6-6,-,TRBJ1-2,CASTDRQTTYGYTF,TGTGCCAGCACCGACAGGCAGACGACTTATGGCTACACCTTC